This T cell receptor beta chain emerged from a study of T-cell reconstitution after alpha-beta-depleted transplantation in children. Findings and caveats of the study: The main origin of T-cell counts and diversity one year after transplant was newly produced T cells.

This clonotype was counted only a few times. What it binds is unknown. As it was prepared, the TCRbeta library received unique molecular identifiers. MiXCR was run by TCRdb on the PCR reads, yielding one entry per CDR3 protein. The sample includes around 600,000 distinct CDR3 sequences, about 21% of them seen just once. The CDR3 loop spans 13 amino acids. The ends were cut back, 4 bases at V and 5 bases at J, with 9 bases in the middle. Germline V gene sequence: CDR1 MNHEY, CDR2 SVGAGI. This clonotype was sampled from a boy in the first two years of life who had a stem cell transplant for acute myeloid leukemia, so the T cells may come from the graft donor. The chain links TRBV6-5 to TRBJ1-5, with a tentative D call TRBD1 (5 bases). The sample was PBMCs, mostly from graft donor cells, taken 360 days after TCRalphabeta/CD19-depleted stem cell transplant. CDR3 in DNA: TGTGCCAGCAGTTGGGGCCTATATCAGCCCCAGCATTTT. This encodes CASSWGLYQPQHF.